This TCR beta chain originates from a study of cytomegalovirus exposure and HLA in healthy donors. Overall study results and limits: TCR beta chains numbering 150 to 200 were designated cytomegalovirus-associated. Among TCR sequences, most were rare, though some public TCRs appeared in many donors. A few CMV-associated chains were confirmed in vitro to be specific for CMV antigens.

This table comes from immunoSEQ multiplex PCR, and its TCRdb copy is limited to in-frame clones, with some not included. In the table there are 150,000 to 200,000 clones, approximately 90% of which are singletons. A roughly 120-subject validation cohort, separate from the roughly 700-subject first cohort, supplied the donors. Trimming stripped 2 bases from V and 7 bases from J, with 6 bases between. The germline gives CDR1 SGHDT, CDR2 YYEEEE. The CDR3 consists of 11 residues. This clone was detected once. What it recognizes is unknown. This sequence was found in a young man in good health and CMV-seronegative. Sequencing was carried out using PBMCs. The chain recombines TRBV5-6 with TRBJ1-1; no firm D call. The CDR3 region is CASSLANEAFF. Written as DNA, the CDR3 is TGTGCCAGCAGCTTAGCAAATGAAGCTTTCTTT.